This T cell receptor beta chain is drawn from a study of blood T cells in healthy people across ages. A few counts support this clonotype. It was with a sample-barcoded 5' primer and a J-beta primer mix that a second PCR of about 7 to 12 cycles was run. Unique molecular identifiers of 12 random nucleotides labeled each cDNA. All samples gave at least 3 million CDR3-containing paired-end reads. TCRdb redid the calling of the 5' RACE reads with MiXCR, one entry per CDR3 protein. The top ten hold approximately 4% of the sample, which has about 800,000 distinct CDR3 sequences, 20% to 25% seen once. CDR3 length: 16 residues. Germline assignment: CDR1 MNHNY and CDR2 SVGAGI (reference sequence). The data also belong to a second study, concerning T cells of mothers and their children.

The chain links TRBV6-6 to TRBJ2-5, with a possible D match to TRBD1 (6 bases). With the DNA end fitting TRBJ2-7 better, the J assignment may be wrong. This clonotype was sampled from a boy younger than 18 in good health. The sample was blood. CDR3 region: CASSYSLGDRYYEQYF. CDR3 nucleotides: TGTGCCAGCAGTTACTCGTTGGGTGACAGGTACTACGAGCAGTACTTC.